Below are 19 T cell receptor beta chains sequenced from a single sample in a study of regulatory T cells in long-lasting Graves disease. Through Arm-PCR of CDR3 regions and iRepertoire HTBI primers, TCR beta libraries were built. TCRdb ran MiXCR on the multiplex PCR reads and lists one entry per CDR3 protein. The data show hundreds of thousands of distinct CDR3 sequences, with under 25% seen just once and over 7.5% held by the top ten. Time point meaning: persistent/refractory GD, antithyroid drugs over 5 years with positive TRAb. PBMC-extracted RNA yielded the TCR library. Sequencing was performed on peripheral blood mononuclear cells (PBMCs), taken when the disease was refractory, from a patient treated with antithyroid drugs. Source of these receptors: a female donor with Graves disease.

The gene calls are TRBV29-1 and TRBJ2-1, with no clear D. V lost 7 bases to trimming and J lost 4 bases, with 8 bases between them. The CDR3 totals 11 residues. Germline V CDR1 and CDR2: SQVTM, ANQGSEA. This CDR3 is CSGSVYNEQFF. The CDR3, as DNA: TGCAGCGGTAGTGTTTACAATGAGCAGTTCTTC.

This clonotype was picked up a small number of times. This sequence joins TRBV7-2 and TRBJ2-7; 9 bases line up with TRBD1. Germline-derived CDR1 and CDR2 are SGHTA and FQGNSA. The CDR3 is 15 amino acids. V was pared by 3 bases and J by 4 bases, with 7 bases of the junction left unmatched. CDR3 sequence (DNA): TGTGCCAGCAGCTTGGACGCACAGGGGGCATACGAGCAGTACTTC. This gives the protein CASSLDAQGAYEQYF.

This clonotype was counted ten times or more. This sequence joins TRBV20-1 and TRBJ1-1, with D possibly being TRBD1 (5 bases). The V gene's germline CDR1 is DFQATT and CDR2 SNEGSKA (reference sequence). The CDR3 extends over 14 amino acids. Trimming cost V 1 base and J 0 bases, with 9 bases left between them. DNA for the CDR3: TGCAGTGCTAGAGGACCGACAGTGAACACTGAAGCTTTCTTT. Encoded protein: CSARGPTVNTEAFF.

This clonotype was found a few times. V gene TRBV29-1 combines with J gene TRBJ2-2, with a possible D match to TRBD1 (6 bases). CDR1 SQVTM and CDR2 ANQGSEA come from the germline V gene. The CDR3 runs 13 residues. The V end lost 4 bases, the J end lost 3 bases, and 9 bases lay between the germline ends. CDR3 sequence: CSVGRGDTGELFF. CDR3 DNA: TGCAGCGTTGGCAGGGGAGACACCGGGGAGCTGTTTTTT.

The chain combines TRBV20-1 with TRBJ2-5; 10 bases are shared with TRBD2. Germline CDR1 is DFQATT and CDR2 is SNEGSKA (reference sequence). With 1 base clipped from V and 5 bases from J, the junction kept 7 bases outside the gene matches. This CDR3 is 15 amino acids long. CDR3 residues: CSARAEREGLETQYF. Here the CDR3 DNA reads TGCAGTGCTAGAGCCGAGCGGGAGGGCCTGGAGACCCAGTACTTC.

This clonotype was counted between two and nine times. The CDR3 sequence is CSARDWGDRGQVYGYTF. In DNA form, the CDR3 reads TGCAGTGCTAGAGATTGGGGGGACAGGGGACAGGTTTATGGCTACACCTTC. The V and J genes are TRBV20-1 and TRBJ1-2; TRBD1 matches 10 bases. From germline, CDR1 is DFQATT and CDR2 SNEGSKA (reference sequence). The CDR3 extends over 17 amino acids. J lost 5 bases, V lost 0 bases, and 12 bases had no gene match.

This clonotype was found many times. The rearrangement links TRBV28 to TRBJ1-2; no clear D. The germline CDR1 and CDR2 sequences are MDHEN and SYDVKM. The CDR3 covers 12 residues. V was shortened by 4 bases and J by 2 bases, with 5 bases between the two germline ends. The CDR3 region has the DNA TGTGCCAGCAGTTCCAGGAACTATGGCTACACCTTC. Protein sequence: CASSSRNYGYTF.

This clonotype appeared many times. The chain couples TRBV11-2 to TRBJ1-1; D might be TRBD1 (5 bases). The CDR3 has 13 residues. The germline V gene encodes CDR1 SGHAT and CDR2 FQNNGV. V dropped 3 bases and J dropped 8 bases, with 13 bases sitting between them. CDR3 amino acids: CASSFRTTKEAFF. Written as DNA, the CDR3 is TGTGCCAGCAGCTTTCGGACAACGAAGGAAGCTTTCTTT.

Concerning this clonotype: A much larger clone differs by one base, so this may be a read error. The missing conserved phenylalanine or tryptophan at the end of this CDR3 makes a read error likely. J is TRBJ2-5 and V is TRBV2; the match to TRBD2 covers 15 bases. V trimming: 6 bases; J trimming: 4 bases; junction bases outside the gene matches: 9. CDR3 length: 17 amino acids. Germline V gene lookup returns CDR1 SNHLY and CDR2 FYNNEI. The CDR3 is CASSLVAGLAGGETQYL. In DNA, the CDR3 is TGTGCCAGCAGCTTGGTAGCGGGACTAGCGGGAGGAGAGACCCAGTACCTC.

This clonotype has at least ten counts. The V call is TRBV12-3 or TRBV12-4, the J call TRBJ2-5, with 9 bases fitting TRBD2. V lost 4 bases to trimming and J lost 5 bases; unmatched junction nucleotides: 8. This CDR3 has 15 residues. Here the CDR3 reads CASSSLGLASETQYF. Here the CDR3 DNA reads TGTGCCAGCAGTTCTCTGGGACTAGCCTCCGAGACCCAGTACTTC.

The chain uses TRBV27 and TRBJ2-7; 10 bases align to TRBD1. CDR1 is MNHEY, CDR2 SMNVEV, per germline (reference sequence). With V trimmed by 3 bases and J by 6 bases, 8 bases remained unmatched. This CDR3 has 15 amino acids. The CDR3 spells CASSLVTGGFREQYF. The DNA of the CDR3 is TGTGCCAGCAGTTTGGTGACAGGGGGCTTTCGCGAGCAGTACTTC.

This clonotype was recorded a few times. The chain recombines TRBV20-1 with TRBJ1-5; 9 positions match TRBD1. Germline CDR1 DFQATT, CDR2 SNEGSKA (reference sequence). After removal of 3 bases from V and 4 bases from J, the junction contained 7 bases not matched to a gene. The CDR3 loop spans 15 amino acids. CDR3 amino acids: CSASSGTGRNQPQHF. In DNA, the CDR3 is TGCAGTGCTAGTTCCGGGACAGGGAGGAATCAGCCCCAGCATTTT.

This clonotype has ten or more counts. The rearrangement uses TRBV28 and TRBJ1-1; the D is unclear. Trimming took off 1 base at V and 1 base at J, with 7 bases between the two ends. The CDR3 runs 14 residues. The V gene's germline CDR1 is MDHEN and CDR2 SYDVKM. CDR3 residues: CASSLLTRNTEAFF. For the CDR3, the DNA is TGTGCCAGCAGTTTATTGACGAGGAACACTGAAGCTTTCTTT. Looking up the rest from reference TRBV28 and TRBJ1-1 gives the full variable domain: DVKVTQSSRYLVKRTGEKVFLECVQDMDHENMFWYRQDPGLGLRLIYFSYDVKMKEKGDIPEGYSVSREKKERFSLILESASTNQTSMYLCASSLLTRNTEAFFGQGTRLTVV.

This clonotype was picked up a small number of times. The chain combines TRBV6-1 with TRBJ2-7, with 10 bases matching TRBD1. The CDR3 loop spans 13 amino acids. Germline CDR1 and CDR2: MNHNS and SASEGT. V shed 8 bases, J shed 6 bases, and the junction held 7 bases outside the gene matches. CDR3 DNA: TGTGCCAGCCGGGACAGGGGATCCCTCGAGCAGTACTTC. Encoded protein: CASRDRGSLEQYF.

The chain combines TRBV24-1 with TRBJ2-2, with unresolved D. Trimming left V 1 base short and J 7 bases short, with 9 bases between. The germline gives CDR1 KGHDR, CDR2 SFDVKD. The CDR3 runs to 14 residues. CDR3 protein: CATSDFFPGGELFF. CDR3 bases: TGTGCCACCAGTGATTTCTTCCCCGGCGGGGAGCTGTTTTTT.

Turning to this clonotype: This may be a read error, as it is one base from a much larger clone. The chain couples TRBV28 to TRBJ2-7, with D maybe TRBD1 (6 bases). The germline V gene encodes CDR1 MDHEN and CDR2 SYDVKM. The germline V and J ends were trimmed by 2 bases and 5 bases, with 13 bases remaining between them. The CDR3 length is 14 residues. The CDR3 here is CASSLAGVAHEQYF. For the CDR3, the DNA is TGTGCCAGCAGTTTAGCAGGGGTAGCCCACGAGCAGTACTTC.

With regard to this clonotype: Mismatch with germline at one junction end may stem from a read error. The chain combines TRBV28 with TRBJ2-7, with D possibly TRBD1 on 5 matching bases. Germline V lookup: CDR1 MDHEN, CDR2 SYDVKM. CDR3 length: 13 amino acids. The CDR3 nucleotides are TGTGCCAGCAGTTTCTCAGGGATCTACGAGCGGTACTTC. Protein product: CASSFSGIYERYF.

This clonotype was seen a few times. V gene TRBV5-1 combines with J gene TRBJ1-1; 7 bases agree with TRBD1. This CDR3 region has 16 residues. Germline CDR1 is SGHRS and CDR2 is YFSETQ. V lost 0 bases to trimming and J lost 3 bases; unmatched junction nucleotides: 8. CDR3 protein: CASSLEVTGLDTEAFF. CDR3 DNA sequence: TGCGCCAGCAGCTTGGAAGTGACAGGGCTGGACACTGAAGCTTTCTTT.

This chain joins TRBV7-8 and TRBJ1-5; D not certain. Germline values: CDR1 SGHVS, CDR2 FQNEAQ. The CDR3 runs 15 residues. V lost 1 base to trimming and J lost 7 bases, with 14 bases between them. CDR3 nucleotide sequence: TGTGCCAGCAGCTTAGAAGTGGGGAGCAGGCAGCCCCAGCATTTT. Protein product: CASSLEVGSRQPQHF. Full variable domain (remainder filled in from reference TRBV7-8 and TRBJ1-5): GAGVSQSPRYKVAKRGQDVALRCDPISGHVSLFWYQQALGQGPEFLTYFQNEAQLDKSGLPSDRFFAERPEGSVSTLKIQRTQQEDSAVYLCASSLEVGSRQPQHFGDGTRLSIL.